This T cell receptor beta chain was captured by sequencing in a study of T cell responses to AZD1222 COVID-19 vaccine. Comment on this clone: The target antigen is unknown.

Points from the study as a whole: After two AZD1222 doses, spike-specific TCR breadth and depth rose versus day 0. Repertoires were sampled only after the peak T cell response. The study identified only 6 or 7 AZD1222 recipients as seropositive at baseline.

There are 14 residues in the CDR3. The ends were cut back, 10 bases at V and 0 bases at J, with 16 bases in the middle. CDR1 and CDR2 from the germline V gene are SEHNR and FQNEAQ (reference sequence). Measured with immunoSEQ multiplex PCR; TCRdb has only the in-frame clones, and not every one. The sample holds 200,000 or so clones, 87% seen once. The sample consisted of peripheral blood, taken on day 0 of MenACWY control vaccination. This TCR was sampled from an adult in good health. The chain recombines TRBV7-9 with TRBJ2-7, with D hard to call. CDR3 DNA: TGTGCCATCTCAAGGAAACAGAGCTCCTACGAGCAGTACTTC. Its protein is CAISRKQSSYEQYF. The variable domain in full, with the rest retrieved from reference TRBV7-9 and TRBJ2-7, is DTGVSQNPRHKITKRGQNVTFRCDPISEHNRLYWYRQTLGQGPEFLTYFQNEAQLEKSRLLSDRFSAERPKGSFSTLEIQRTEQGDSAMYLCAISRKQSSYEQYFGPGTRLTVT.